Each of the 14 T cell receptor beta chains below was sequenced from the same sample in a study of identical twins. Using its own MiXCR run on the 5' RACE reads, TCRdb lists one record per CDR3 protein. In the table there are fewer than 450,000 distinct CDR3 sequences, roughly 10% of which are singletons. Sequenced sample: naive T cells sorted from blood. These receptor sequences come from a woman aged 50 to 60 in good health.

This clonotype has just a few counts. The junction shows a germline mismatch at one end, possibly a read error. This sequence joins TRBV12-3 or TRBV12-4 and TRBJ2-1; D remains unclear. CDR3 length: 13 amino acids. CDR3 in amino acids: CASSLSSDNEQFF. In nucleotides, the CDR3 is TGTGCCAGCAGTTTGTCCTCCGACAATGAGCAGTTCTTC.

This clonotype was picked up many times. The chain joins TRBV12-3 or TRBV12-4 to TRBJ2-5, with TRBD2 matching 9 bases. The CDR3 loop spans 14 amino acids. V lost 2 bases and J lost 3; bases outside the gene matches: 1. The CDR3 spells CASSLLAGKETQYF. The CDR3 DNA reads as TGTGCCAGCAGTTTACTAGCGGGGAAAGAGACCCAGTACTTC.

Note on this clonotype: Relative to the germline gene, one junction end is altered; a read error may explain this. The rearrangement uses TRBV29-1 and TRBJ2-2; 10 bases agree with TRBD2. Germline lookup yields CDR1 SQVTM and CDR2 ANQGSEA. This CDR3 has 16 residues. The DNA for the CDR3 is TGCAGCGCCAAAAAGGCTAGCGGGAGTGGCACCGGGGACCTGTTTTTT. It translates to CSAKKASGSGTGDLFF.

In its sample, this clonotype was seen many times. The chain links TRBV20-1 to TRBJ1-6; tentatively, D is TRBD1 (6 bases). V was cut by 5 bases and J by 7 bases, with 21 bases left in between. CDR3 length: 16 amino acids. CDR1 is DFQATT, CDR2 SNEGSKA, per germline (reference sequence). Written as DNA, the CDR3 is TGCAGTGCTGATCCTCATCAGGGGCGCCTCAATTCACCCCTCCACTTT. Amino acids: CSADPHQGRLNSPLHF.

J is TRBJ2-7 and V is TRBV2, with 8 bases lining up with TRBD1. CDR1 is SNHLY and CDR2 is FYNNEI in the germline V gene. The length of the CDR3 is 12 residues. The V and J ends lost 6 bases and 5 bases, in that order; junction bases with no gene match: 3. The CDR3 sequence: CASRDRVHEQYF. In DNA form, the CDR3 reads TGTGCCAGCAGGGACAGGGTTCACGAGCAGTACTTC. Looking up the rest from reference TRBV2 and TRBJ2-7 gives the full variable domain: EPEVTQTPSHQVTQMGQEVILRCVPISNHLYFYWYRQILGQKVEFLVSFYNNEISEKSEIFDDQFSVERPDGSNFTLKIRSTKLEDSAMYFCASRDRVHEQYFGPGTRLTVT.

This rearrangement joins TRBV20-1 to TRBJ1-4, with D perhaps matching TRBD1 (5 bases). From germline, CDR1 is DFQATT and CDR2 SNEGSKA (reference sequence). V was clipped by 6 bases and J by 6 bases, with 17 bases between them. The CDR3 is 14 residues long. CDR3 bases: TGCAGTGCCGTAGAGGCACGGGGGGATGAAAAACTGTTTTTT. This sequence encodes CSAVEARGDEKLFF.

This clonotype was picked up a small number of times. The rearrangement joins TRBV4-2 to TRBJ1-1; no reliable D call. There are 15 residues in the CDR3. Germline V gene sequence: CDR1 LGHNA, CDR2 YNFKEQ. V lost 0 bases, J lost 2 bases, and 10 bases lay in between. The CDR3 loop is CASSQDHRGNTEAFF. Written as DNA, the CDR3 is TGTGCCAGCAGCCAAGATCATCGGGGAAACACTGAAGCTTTCTTT.

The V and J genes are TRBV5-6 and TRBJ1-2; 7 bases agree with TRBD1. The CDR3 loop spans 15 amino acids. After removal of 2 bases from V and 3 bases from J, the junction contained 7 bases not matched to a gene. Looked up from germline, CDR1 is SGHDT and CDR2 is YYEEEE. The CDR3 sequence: CASSLRPGQHYGYTF. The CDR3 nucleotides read TGTGCCAGCAGCTTACGACCGGGACAGCACTATGGCTACACCTTC.

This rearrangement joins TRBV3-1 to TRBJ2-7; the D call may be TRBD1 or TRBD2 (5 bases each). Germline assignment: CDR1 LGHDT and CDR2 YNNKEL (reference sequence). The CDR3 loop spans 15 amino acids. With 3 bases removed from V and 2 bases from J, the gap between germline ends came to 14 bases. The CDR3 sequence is CASSQGRPGPYEQYF. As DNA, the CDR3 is TGTGCCAGCAGCCAGGGACGTCCAGGTCCCTACGAGCAGTACTTC.

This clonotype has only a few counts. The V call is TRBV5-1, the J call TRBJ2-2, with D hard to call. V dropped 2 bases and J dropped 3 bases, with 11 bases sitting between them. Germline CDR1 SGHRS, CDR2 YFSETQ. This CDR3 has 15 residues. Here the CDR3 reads CASSFDGYDTGELFF. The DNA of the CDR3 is TGCGCCAGCAGCTTCGATGGGTATGACACCGGGGAGCTGTTTTTT.

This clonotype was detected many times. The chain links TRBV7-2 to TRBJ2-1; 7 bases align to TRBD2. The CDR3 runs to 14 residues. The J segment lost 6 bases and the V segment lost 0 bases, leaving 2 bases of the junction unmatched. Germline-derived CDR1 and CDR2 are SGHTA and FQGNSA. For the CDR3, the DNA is TGTGCCAGCAGCTTAGCGGGAGGGTTCAATGAGCAGTTCTTC. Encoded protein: CASSLAGGFNEQFF.

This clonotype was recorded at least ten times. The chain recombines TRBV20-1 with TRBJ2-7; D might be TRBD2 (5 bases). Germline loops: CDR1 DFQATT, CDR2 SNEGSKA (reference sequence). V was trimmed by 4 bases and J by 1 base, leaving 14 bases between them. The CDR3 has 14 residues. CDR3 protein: CSAIPFGVSYEQYF. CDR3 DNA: TGCAGTGCTATCCCCTTCGGGGTATCCTACGAGCAGTACTTC.

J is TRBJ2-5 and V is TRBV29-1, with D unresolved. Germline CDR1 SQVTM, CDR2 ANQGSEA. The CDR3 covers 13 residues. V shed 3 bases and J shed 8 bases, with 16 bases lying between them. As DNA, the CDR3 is TGCAGCGTTGAGTGGGGTTTGGGTCTTACCCAGTACTTC. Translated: CSVEWGLGLTQYF.

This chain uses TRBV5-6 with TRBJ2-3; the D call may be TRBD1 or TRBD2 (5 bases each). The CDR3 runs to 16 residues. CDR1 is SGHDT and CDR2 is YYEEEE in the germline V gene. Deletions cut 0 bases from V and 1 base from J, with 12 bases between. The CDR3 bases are TGTGCCAGCAGCTTGGTCCACCGGGACCGCACAGATACGCAGTATTTT. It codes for CASSLVHRDRTDTQYF.